This T cell receptor beta chain comes out of a study of blood T cell repertoires in COVID-19. CDR1 is MNHEY and CDR2 is SVGEGT in the germline V gene. J was trimmed by 8 bases and V by 2 bases; bases with no gene match: 15. The CDR3 is 18 amino acids. The table came from immunoSEQ multiplex PCR; TCRdb's copy has only in-frame clones and leaves some out. The sample carries a few hundred thousand clones, about 86% recorded once. This TCR was sampled from a woman aged 35 to 49 with acute COVID-19. This rearrangement joins TRBV6-2 or TRBV6-3 to TRBJ2-1; TRBD2 aligns across 10 bases. The specimen was PBMCs or T cells enriched from blood (not recorded which). The CDR3 DNA reads as TGTGCCAGCAGTTACGGGGAGCCTAGCGGGGGTCATGGGGATGAGCAGTTCTTC. Its protein product is CASSYGEPSGGHGDEQFF.